A selection of T cell receptor beta chains follows, all from one sample in a study of metastatic and nonmetastatic thyroid tumors. Using MiXCR, TCRdb re-called clones from the PCR reads. The sample has some 10,000 clones; about 31% are singletons. The sample was tumor tissue. These TCRs come from a female donor with papillary thyroid cancer or a benign thyroid nodule (not recorded which). Some clones in this sample may be carry-over from other donors' samples. The CDR3 runs from the conserved cysteine through the conserved F or W. D genes are given only for firm matches. For some rows the clone size is stated as once, few or many, or as a class when expanded; others skip it.

cdr3_length	j_call	clone_size	d_call	v_call	cdr3_nt	cdr3_aa
12	TRBJ2-1	few	-	TRBV7-9	TGTGCCAGCAGCTTGACTAGTGGTGAGCAGTTCTTC	CASSLTSGEQFF
14	TRBJ1-3	-	-	TRBV20-1	TGCAGTGCTAGAGATTGGTCTTCTGGAAACACCATATATTTT	CSARDWSSGNTIYF
13	TRBJ1-1	few	-	TRBV5-1	TGCGCCAGCAGCTTGGACCGGGGAACTGAAGCTTTCTTT	CASSLDRGTEAFF
13	TRBJ2-7	-	TRBD1	TRBV20-1	TGCAGTGCTAGAGATCTGACAGGGTACGAGCAGTACTTC	CSARDLTGYEQYF
15	TRBJ2-7	medium-sized	TRBD2	TRBV19	TGTGCCAGTAGTATTCTAGCGGGAGGGGCCCACGAGCAGTACTTC	CASSILAGGAHEQYF
13	TRBJ2-5	-	-	TRBV18	TGCGCCAGCTCACCACCAGTACGCGAGACCCAGTACTTC	CASSPPVRETQYF
13	TRBJ2-7	medium-sized	-	TRBV6-5	TGTGCCAGCAGTTACCGGGACGGCTACGAGCAGTACTTC	CASSYRDGYEQYF
16	TRBJ2-4	many	-	TRBV12-3/TRBV12-4	TGTGCCAGCACCTTAGGGGGGGGGGCGGCCAAAAACATTCAGTACTTC	CASTLGGGAAKNIQYF
13	TRBJ1-1	few	-	TRBV10-2	TGCGCCAGCAGATTGGGGGCGCGAACTGAAGCTTTCTTT	CASRLGARTEAFF
12	TRBJ2-1	few	-	TRBV6-1	TGTGCCAGCAGTGAACTCGTGGGTAGTAAGTTCTTC	CASSELVGSKFF
13	TRBJ1-6	-	TRBD1	TRBV20-1	TGCAGTGCTCTGACAGGGGGCGGATCACCCCTCCACTTT	CSALTGGGSPLHF
13	TRBJ2-5	many	-	TRBV19	TGTGCCAGTAGTATAGCCCCGGGGGAGACCCAGTACTTC	CASSIAPGETQYF
14	TRBJ2-7	medium-sized	-	TRBV28	TGTGCCAGCAGTTTATATCGCGGGGCCTACGAGCAGTACTTC	CASSLYRGAYEQYF
15	TRBJ1-2	medium-sized	TRBD1	TRBV5-6	TGTGCCAGCAGCTTTTGGACAGGGAATAACTATGGCTACACCTTC	CASSFWTGNNYGYTF
13	TRBJ2-7	-	TRBD2	TRBV5-1	TGCGCCAGCAGCTTGGGGACTAGCAACGAGCAGTACTTC	CASSLGTSNEQYF
12	TRBJ2-1	-	-	TRBV7-3	TGTGCCAGCAGCTTCGACTACAATGAGCAGTTCTTC	CASSFDYNEQFF
15	TRBJ1-2	few	-	TRBV11-1	TGTGCCAGCAGCAACAGGAACCCCTTCAGTTCTGGCTACACCTTC	CASSNRNPFSSGYTF
20	TRBJ1-5	medium-sized	TRBD1	TRBV19	TGTGCCAGTAGTATAAAAACCCCCCGGGACAGGGAATACGTCAATCAGCCCCAGCATTTT	CASSIKTPRDREYVNQPQHF
16	TRBJ2-5	-	TRBD1	TRBV7-6	TGTGCCAGCAGACCATCTGGGACAGGGAAGATGGAGACACAGTACTTC	CASRPSGTGKMETQYF
15	TRBJ2-7	-	TRBD2	TRBV7-6	TGTGCCAGCAGCTCACGGACTAGCGGGAGTGTAGAGCAGTACTTC	CASSSRTSGSVEQYF
13	TRBJ2-1	medium-sized	-	TRBV27	TGTGCCAGCTCGAGTGCGTTCGACAATGAGCAGTTCTTC	CASSSAFDNEQFF
13	TRBJ1-2	medium-sized	-	TRBV9	TGTGCCAGCAGCGTTCATCAGGACTATGGCTACACCTTC	CASSVHQDYGYTF
15	TRBJ2-7	hyperexpanded	-	TRBV11-1	TGTGCCAGCAGCTTAATGGGGGTCGGGGGTCGTGAGCAGTACTTC	CASSLMGVGGREQYF
14	TRBJ2-7	-	-	TRBV27	TGTGCCAGCAGTCCCGGGGGCCCCCTGACTGAGCAGTACTTC	CASSPGGPLTEQYF
17	TRBJ2-5	once	-	TRBV4-1	TGCGCCAGCAGCCCCCTACTGTGGGGGGGCCTCTCAGAGACCCAGTACTTC	CASSPLLWGGLSETQYF
17	TRBJ2-1	-	-	TRBV3-1	TGTGCCAGCGAACTTTCTACTATGGCAGCGATACACAATGAGCAGTTCTTC	CASELSTMAAIHNEQFF
14	TRBJ2-1	medium-sized	TRBD1	TRBV28	TGTGCCAGCAGGGGGGACAGCTCCTACAATGAGCAGTTCTTC	CASRGDSSYNEQFF
15	TRBJ1-6	-	-	TRBV3-1	TGTGCCAGCAGCCAAGGCCCGGACTCCTCCTCACCCCTCCACTTT	CASSQGPDSSSPLHF